A single sample is the source of the 24 T cell receptor beta chains below, sequenced in a study of shared clonotypes between healthy human individuals. Only in-frame clones appear in the TCRdb table, and some are missing; sequencing was by immunoSEQ multiplex PCR. The table has some 1,900,000 clones, 85% to 95% seen once. Naive CD8 cells lacked CD45RO, underwent positive selection for CCR7 and left out terminally differentiated effector memory CD45RA+ cells. The sample consisted of naive CD8+ T cells sorted from blood. The receptors were sampled from a man aged 18 to 30 in good health.

V usage is TRBV6-5 and J usage is TRBJ2-7, with TRBD2 identical over 7 bases. The CDR3 runs to 14 residues. Germline V gives CDR1 MNHEY, CDR2 SVGAGI. V dropped 6 bases and J dropped 4; count of bases not matched to a gene: 9. The CDR3 DNA reads as TGTGCCAGCAGATCTCTAGCGGAAAAATACGAGCAGTACTTC. Translation gives CASRSLAEKYEQYF.

The V gene is TRBV19, the J gene TRBJ2-3; D is perhaps TRBD1 or TRBD2 (5 bases each). The CDR3 totals 15 residues. V lost 1 base and J 2 bases, leaving 10 bases between the germline ends. CDR1 is LNHDA, CDR2 SQIVND, per germline (reference sequence). CDR3 sequence reads: CASSIGPGTTDTQYF. The CDR3 DNA follows: TGTGCCAGTAGTATAGGGCCGGGGACCACAGATACGCAGTATTTT.

The chain couples TRBV11-1 to TRBJ2-7; TRBD1 matches 11 bases. The germline V gene has CDR1 SGHAT and CDR2 FQDESV (reference sequence). The length of the CDR3 is 14 residues. Trimming took 4 bases from V and 2 from J; bases not matched to a gene: 1. CDR3: CASSWTGGTYEQYF. CDR3 in DNA: TGTGCCAGCAGCTGGACAGGGGGCACCTACGAGCAGTACTTC.

The chain has TRBV27 and TRBJ2-7; D is possibly TRBD2 (6 bases). From germline, CDR1 is MNHEY and CDR2 SMNVEV (reference sequence). The V gene lost 3 bases and the J gene lost 1 base, with 13 bases spanning the gap. CDR3 length: 15 amino acids. The CDR3 sequence: CASSFGGPRSYEQYF. The CDR3 DNA sequence: TGTGCCAGCAGTTTCGGGGGTCCCCGATCCTACGAGCAGTACTTC.

This clone came up once. V usage is TRBV7-9 and J usage is TRBJ2-5; 7 nucleotides agree with TRBD2. The germline V gene encodes CDR1 SEHNR and CDR2 FQNEAQ (reference sequence). V gave up 3 bases and J gave up 1 base; unmatched junction bases: 8. CDR3 size: 16 residues. As DNA, the CDR3 is TGTGCCAGCAGCTTTAGAGTGGCGGGAGCCCAAGAGACCCAGTACTTC. This translates into CASSFRVAGAQETQYF.

The J gene is TRBJ1-4, the V gene TRBV5-6; no reliable D call. V lost 3 bases to trimming and J lost 5 bases, with 14 bases between them. Germline V gives CDR1 SGHDT, CDR2 YYEEEE. This CDR3 comprises 15 residues. In DNA, the CDR3 is TGTGCCAGCAGCTCCCTCGATAGTTCAAATGAAAAACTGTTTTTT. This gives the protein CASSSLDSSNEKLFF.

This clone appeared a single time. The gene calls are TRBV7-9 and TRBJ1-2; 7 bases are a match to TRBD1. CDR1 is SEHNR and CDR2 is FQNEAQ in the germline V gene (reference sequence). Trimming cost V 5 bases and J 8 bases; bases outside gene matches: 14. This CDR3 comprises 15 residues. DNA for the CDR3: TGTGCCAGCAGCCCTGGGACAGCCTCTATCTGGGGCTACACCTTC. Residues: CASSPGTASIWGYTF.

This chain links TRBV6-5 with TRBJ2-1; no definite D call. There are 12 residues in the CDR3. V shed 2 bases and J shed 13 bases, with 12 bases lying between them. From germline, CDR1 is MNHEY and CDR2 SVGAGI. The CDR3 loop is CASSYDGGIQFF. The CDR3, as DNA: TGTGCCAGCAGTTACGATGGCGGCATACAGTTCTTC.

This rearrangement joins TRBV4-3 to TRBJ2-7; D ambiguous. Germline V gene data show CDR1 as LGHNA and CDR2 as YSLEER. Between the trimmed V and J ends, which lost 1 base and 1 base, there was a span of 5 bases. The CDR3 totals 13 residues. CDR3 sequence reads: CASSQAESYEQYF. CDR3 sequence (DNA): TGCGCCAGCAGCCAAGCAGAGTCCTACGAGCAGTACTTC.

The gene calls are TRBV13 and TRBJ2-3, with 8 bases that match TRBD2. Germline CDR1 PRHDT, CDR2 FYEKMQ (reference sequence). The CDR3 length is 15 residues. Trimming at V came to 1 base and at J to 5 bases, leaving 5 bases not matched to a gene. The CDR3 coding sequence is TGTGCCAGCAGCTTAGTACGGGAGGGAGAAGATACGCAGTATTTT. Protein sequence: CASSLVREGEDTQYF. The full variable domain, with the rest looked up from reference TRBV13 and TRBJ2-3, is AAGVIQSPRHLIKEKRETATLKCYPIPRHDTVYWYQQGPGQDPQFLISFYEKMQSDKGSIPDRFSAQQFSDYHSELNMSSLELGDSALYFCASSLVREGEDTQYFGPGTRLTVL.

V is TRBV5-1 and J is TRBJ2-7; D is undetermined. CDR3 length equals 12 residues. Germline-derived CDR1 and CDR2 are SGHRS and YFSETQ. Trimming took 4 bases from V and 6 from J, leaving 11 bases between them. CDR3 sequence (DNA): TGCGCCAGCAGCCCGGACGGTGGCGAGCAGTACTTC. Amino acids: CASSPDGGEQYF.

V is TRBV21-1 and J is TRBJ1-6. TRBV21-1 is assigned pseudogene status. This CDR3 is 16 amino acids long. DNA of the CDR3: TGTGCCAGCAGCAAATATGCGGGACCCTTCCAGTCACCCCTCCACTTT. Its protein is CASSKYAGPFQSPLHF.

The CDR3 sequence is CASSVGPAGGETQYF. In DNA, the CDR3 is TGTGCCAGCAGTGTAGGTCCAGCGGGTGGTGAGACCCAGTACTTC. The chain has TRBV6-4 and TRBJ2-5, with D tentatively TRBD2 (6 bases). CDR3 length: 15 residues. Germline CDR1 reads MRHNA; CDR2 reads SNTAGT. Trimming shortened V by 4 bases and J by 5 bases, and 17 bases separated the two germline ends.

The rearrangement joins TRBV27 to TRBJ1-1; TRBD1 matches at 9 bases. The CDR3 has 15 residues. Germline values: CDR1 MNHEY, CDR2 SMNVEV (reference sequence). The junction had 8 bases not matched to a gene; V was cut back by 6 bases and J by 3 bases. CDR3 residues: CASSPNRGLDTEAFF. CDR3 DNA: TGTGCCAGCAGCCCTAACAGGGGGCTTGACACTGAAGCTTTCTTT.

As concerns this clone: An end of the junction differs from the germline gene, which may be a read error. The V gene is TRBV2, the J gene TRBJ2-1; D gene uncertain. The germline gives CDR1 SNHLY, CDR2 FYNNEI. This CDR3 spans 10 amino acids. The chain's CDR3 is CASREGEQFF. CDR3 nucleotides: TGTGCCAGCAGGGAAGGTGAGCAGTTCTTC.

Details on this clone: This specimen includes other DNA sequences encoding the same CDR3. The rearrangement uses TRBV9 and TRBJ2-3; D might be TRBD1 or TRBD2, each matching 5 bases. The CDR3 contains 12 residues. Trimming removed 2 bases from V and 6 bases from J, with 7 bases in between. CDR1 is SGDLS, CDR2 YYNGEE, per germline. CDR3 DNA: TGTGCCAGCAGCGTTGAGGGGGATACGCAGTATTTT. Its translation: CASSVEGDTQYF.

Note on this clone: The sample has other DNA sequences that encode this CDR3 too. The V gene is TRBV5-1, the J gene TRBJ2-7, with a tentative D call TRBD1 (5 bases). CDR3 length: 14 amino acids. V was clipped by 0 bases and J by 2 bases, with 9 bases between them. From germline, CDR1 is SGHRS and CDR2 YFSETQ. Here the CDR3 DNA reads TGCGCCAGCAGCTTGGAAGGGGTCGCCTACGAGCAGTACTTC. It codes for CASSLEGVAYEQYF.

J is TRBJ1-1 and V is TRBV30, with a weak D call TRBD1 (5 bases). Germline CDR1 reads GTSNPN; CDR2 reads SVGIG (reference sequence). The germline V and J ends were trimmed by 5 bases and 1 base, with 11 bases remaining between them. This CDR3 contains 13 residues. This CDR3 is CAWGTGRNTEAFF. As DNA, the CDR3 is TGTGCCTGGGGGACCGGGAGGAACACTGAAGCTTTCTTT. Using reference TRBV30 and TRBJ1-1 for the parts outside the CDR3, the full variable domain is SQTIHQWPATLVQPVGSPLSLECTVEGTSNPNLYWYRQAAGRGLQLLFYSVGIGQISSEVPQNLSASRPQDRQFILSSKKLLLSDSGFYLCAWGTGRNTEAFFGQGTRLTVV.

The chain carries TRBV30 and TRBJ2-7, with 8 bases aligning to TRBD1. Germline CDR1 GTSNPN, CDR2 SVGIG (reference sequence). Trimming cost V 3 bases and J 8 bases; bases outside gene matches: 6. The CDR3 runs 12 residues. This CDR3 is CAWSSTGAQQYF. CDR3 bases: TGTGCCTGGAGCTCGACAGGGGCCCAGCAGTACTTC.

This CDR3 reads CASSNNTPSEQFF. Here the CDR3 DNA reads TGTGCCAGCAGCAATAACACACCCAGTGAGCAGTTCTTC. This sequence joins TRBV9 and TRBJ2-1; D unclear. V was shortened by 4 bases and J by 9 bases, with 14 bases between the two germline ends. The CDR3 extends over 13 amino acids. The V gene's germline CDR1 is SGDLS and CDR2 YYNGEE.

The chain uses TRBV29-1 and TRBJ2-2; the D gene is possibly TRBD1 (6 bases). The V end lost 7 bases, the J end lost 6 bases, and 12 bases lay between the germline ends. The germline V gene has CDR1 SQVTM and CDR2 ANQGSEA. The CDR3 sequence is 12 residues long. This chain's CDR3 is CSARAGAGELFF. CDR3 bases: TGCAGCGCTAGGGCAGGGGCCGGGGAGCTGTTTTTT.

For the CDR3, the DNA is TGTGCCAGCAGCCCACCCCAATGGGGGTTCACTGAAGCTTTCTTT. It is translated as CASSPPQWGFTEAFF. The chain combines TRBV7-9 with TRBJ1-1; D may be TRBD1 (5 bases). The V and J ends lost 5 bases and 4 bases respectively, with 17 bases between them. The V gene's germline CDR1 is SEHNR and CDR2 FQNEAQ (reference sequence). The CDR3 extends over 15 amino acids.

The sample holds one count of this clone. This rearrangement joins TRBV5-4 to TRBJ2-5; no clear D gene. CDR3 length: 14 amino acids. Germline values: CDR1 SGHNT, CDR2 YYREEE (reference sequence). The V end was cut by 0 bases, the J end by 5 bases, with 11 bases between. CDR3 loop: CASSLEQNYETQYF. The CDR3 DNA is TGTGCCAGCAGCTTGGAACAAAATTATGAGACCCAGTACTTC.

This clone was counted only a few times. The chain has TRBV7-6 and TRBJ1-6, with 7 bases lining up with TRBD1. V dropped 1 base and J dropped 10; count of bases not matched to a gene: 7. The CDR3 runs 15 residues. CDR1 SGHVS and CDR2 FNYEAQ come from the germline V gene. CDR3 sequence: CASSLGDREGSPLHF. CDR3 sequence (DNA): TGTGCCAGCAGCTTAGGCGACAGGGAGGGATCACCCCTCCACTTT.